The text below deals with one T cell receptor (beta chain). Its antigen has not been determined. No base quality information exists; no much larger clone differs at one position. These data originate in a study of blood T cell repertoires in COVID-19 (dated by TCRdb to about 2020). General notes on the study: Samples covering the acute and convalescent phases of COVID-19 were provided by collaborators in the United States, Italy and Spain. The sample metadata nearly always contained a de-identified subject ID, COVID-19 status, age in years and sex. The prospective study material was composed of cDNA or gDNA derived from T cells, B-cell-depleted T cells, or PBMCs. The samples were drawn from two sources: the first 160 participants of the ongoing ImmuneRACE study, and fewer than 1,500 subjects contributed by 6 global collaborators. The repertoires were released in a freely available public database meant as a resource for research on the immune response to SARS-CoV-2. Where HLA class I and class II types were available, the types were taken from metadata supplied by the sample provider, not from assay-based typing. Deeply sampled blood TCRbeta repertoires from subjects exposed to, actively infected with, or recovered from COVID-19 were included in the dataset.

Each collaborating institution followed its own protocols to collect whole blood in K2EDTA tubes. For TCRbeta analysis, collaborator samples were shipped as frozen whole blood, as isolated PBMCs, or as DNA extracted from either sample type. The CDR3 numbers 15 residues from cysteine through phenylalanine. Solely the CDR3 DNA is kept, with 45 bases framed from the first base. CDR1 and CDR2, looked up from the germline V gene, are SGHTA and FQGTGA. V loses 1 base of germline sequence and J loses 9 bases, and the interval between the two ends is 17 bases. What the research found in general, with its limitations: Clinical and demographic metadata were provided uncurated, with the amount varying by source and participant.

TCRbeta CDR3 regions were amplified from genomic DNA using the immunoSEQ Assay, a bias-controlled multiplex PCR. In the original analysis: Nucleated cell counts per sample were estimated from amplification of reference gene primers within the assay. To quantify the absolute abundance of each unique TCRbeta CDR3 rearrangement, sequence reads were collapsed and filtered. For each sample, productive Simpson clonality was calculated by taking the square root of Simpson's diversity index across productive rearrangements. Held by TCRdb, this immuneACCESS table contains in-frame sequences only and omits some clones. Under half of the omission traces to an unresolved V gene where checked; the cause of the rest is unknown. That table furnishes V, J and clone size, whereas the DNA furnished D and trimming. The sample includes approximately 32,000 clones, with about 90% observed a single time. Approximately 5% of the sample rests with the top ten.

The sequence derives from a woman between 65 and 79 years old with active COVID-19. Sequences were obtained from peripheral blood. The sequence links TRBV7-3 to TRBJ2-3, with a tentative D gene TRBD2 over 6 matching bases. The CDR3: CASSLNSGDSGTQYF. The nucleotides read TGTGCCAGCAGCTTAAATAGCGGAGATTCCGGAACGCAGTATTTT. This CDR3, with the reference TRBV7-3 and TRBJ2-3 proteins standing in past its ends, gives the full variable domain GAGVSQTPSNKVTEKGKYVELRCDPISGHTALYWYRQSLGQGPEFLIYFQGTGAADDSGLPNDRFFAVRPEGSVSTLKIQRTERGDSAVYLCASSLNSGDSGTQYFGPGTRLTVL.